These 28 T cell receptor beta chains were all obtained from the same sample, sequenced in a study of T cell responses to AZD1222 COVID-19 vaccine. TCRdb's table, derived via immunoSEQ multiplex PCR, lists solely in-frame clones and lacks some. The sample lists fewer than 200,000 clones, about 92% seen once, with roughly 10% in the top ten. The sequencing used peripheral blood, collected on day 0 of AZD1222 vaccination. The receptors come from an adult in good health.

The chain carries TRBV9 and TRBJ1-6; D is uncertain. This CDR3 region has 14 residues. V was shortened by 0 bases and J by 9 bases, with 10 bases between the two germline ends. Germline V CDR1 and CDR2: SGDLS, YYNGEE. This CDR3 is CASSVGGLSSPLHF. Here the CDR3 DNA reads TGTGCCAGCAGCGTAGGGGGTCTCAGTTCACCCCTCCACTTT.

This rearrangement joins TRBV19 to TRBJ2-5; D possibly uses TRBD1 or TRBD2 (5 bases each). This CDR3 comprises 17 residues. CDR1 is LNHDA, CDR2 SQIVND, per germline (reference sequence). Trimming took off 3 bases at V and 5 bases at J, with 22 bases between the two ends. The CDR3 sequence is CASSMRRWDPRRETQYF. The DNA of the CDR3 is TGTGCCAGTAGTATGAGAAGGTGGGACCCAAGGCGGGAGACCCAGTACTTC.

The chain has TRBV19 and TRBJ1-5, with 11 positions matching TRBD1. Trimming took 3 bases from V and 3 from J; bases not matched to a gene: 4. CDR3 length: 16 amino acids. Per germline, CDR1 LNHDA and CDR2 SQIVND (reference sequence). CDR3 loop: CASSIRTGGDNQPQHF. Here the CDR3 DNA reads TGTGCCAGTAGTATTAGGACAGGGGGCGACAATCAGCCCCAGCATTTT.

This clone was seen a few times. The rearrangement links TRBV24-1 to TRBJ1-4; no clear D gene. Trimming took off 9 bases at V and 3 bases at J, with 4 bases between the two ends. Per the germline V gene, CDR1 is KGHDR and CDR2 is SFDVKD. The CDR3 covers 11 residues. CDR3 sequence: CATGSNEKLFF. In DNA form, the CDR3 reads TGTGCCACCGGGTCTAATGAAAAACTGTTTTTT.

The genes are TRBV20-1 and TRBJ1-2; D may be TRBD1 (5 bases). This CDR3 is built from 13 residues. The germline V gene has CDR1 DFQATT and CDR2 SNEGSKA (reference sequence). The V gene lost 3 bases and the J gene lost 4 bases, with 12 bases spanning the gap. CDR3 residues: CSASSGPGYGYTF. The CDR3 DNA is TGCAGTGCTAGTTCAGGGCCGGGCTATGGCTACACCTTC.

The gene calls are TRBV10-3 and TRBJ1-2; D is possibly TRBD1 (6 bases). CDR1 is ENHRY and CDR2 is SYGVKD in the germline V gene. Between the trimmed V and J ends, which lost 6 bases and 6 bases, there was a span of 14 bases. This CDR3 has 13 residues. This CDR3 is CAIRGAGVDGYTF. CDR3 nucleotide sequence: TGTGCCATCAGGGGGGCTGGCGTGGATGGCTACACCTTC.

V gene TRBV19 combines with J gene TRBJ1-2; 7 bases align to TRBD1. Germline V gene lookup returns CDR1 LNHDA and CDR2 SQIVND (reference sequence). The CDR3 covers 14 residues. The V and J ends lost 7 bases and 5 bases, in that order; junction bases with no gene match: 10. CDR3 nucleotide sequence: TGTGCCAGTACCCCGACAGGGATTGGGTATGGCTACACCTTC. Translation: CASTPTGIGYGYTF.

This clone was counted once. V is TRBV6-5 and J is TRBJ2-7; D is undetermined. Trimming shortened V by 6 bases and J by 4 bases, and 10 bases separated the two germline ends. CDR3 length: 12 amino acids. Germline V lookup: CDR1 MNHEY, CDR2 SVGAGI. CDR3 DNA sequence: TGTGCCAGCAGATCGACCTTGTACGAGCAGTACTTC. Its translation is CASRSTLYEQYF.

The rearrangement links TRBV27 to TRBJ2-1; tentatively, D is TRBD2 (5 bases). CDR3 size: 15 residues. Trimming took 5 bases from V and 12 from J, leaving 23 bases between them. The germline gives CDR1 MNHEY, CDR2 SMNVEV (reference sequence). The DNA for the CDR3 is TGTGCCAGCAGTCCTATCGGACTCCACCCCCGGGGGCAGTTCTTC. Translated: CASSPIGLHPRGQFF.

This clone occurred once. The chain has TRBV5-8 and TRBJ2-7, with D unclear. The V end lost 4 bases, the J end lost 6 bases, and 2 bases lay between the germline ends. The CDR3 is made up of 9 amino acids. Germline V gene sequence: CDR1 SGHTS, CDR2 YDEGEE. Here the CDR3 DNA reads TGTGCCAGCAGCCTCGAGCAGTACTTC. Its translation: CASSLEQYF.

This rearrangement joins TRBV7-2 to TRBJ1-2; 7 bases line up with TRBD1. CDR1 and CDR2 from the germline V gene are SGHTA and FQGNSA. This CDR3 comprises 12 residues. J lost 8 bases, V lost 10 bases, and 10 bases had no gene match. This CDR3 is CATNDRVGGYTF. For the CDR3, the DNA is TGTGCCACCAACGACAGGGTCGGAGGCTACACCTTC.

This chain links TRBV15 with TRBJ2-7, with D possibly matching TRBD1 (5 bases). Germline V lookup: CDR1 LNHNV, CDR2 YYDKDF (reference sequence). Trimming removed 5 bases from V and 4 bases from J, with 18 bases in between. The CDR3 spans 15 residues. CDR3 region: CATSRWSASGYEQYF. CDR3 sequence (DNA): TGTGCCACCAGCCGTTGGTCAGCATCAGGGTACGAGCAGTACTTC.

The gene calls are TRBV9 and TRBJ1-4; D not resolved. V lost 0 bases, J lost 0 bases, and 3 bases lay in between. The CDR3 runs to 14 residues. Germline V gene data show CDR1 as SGDLS and CDR2 as YYNGEE. The CDR3 spells CASSVASTNEKLFF. CDR3 nucleotides: TGTGCCAGCAGCGTAGCATCAACTAATGAAAAACTGTTTTTT.

In its sample, this clone was seen once. The chain is built from TRBV9 and TRBJ2-3, with D uncertain. V dropped 3 bases and J dropped 4 bases, with 3 bases sitting between them. CDR1 is SGDLS and CDR2 is YYNGEE in the germline V gene. The CDR3 consists of 11 residues. The CDR3 protein is CASSEADTQYF. DNA for the CDR3: TGTGCCAGCAGCGAAGCAGATACGCAGTATTTT.

The rearrangement joins TRBV15 to TRBJ2-3; weak D call: TRBD1 (6 bases). Germline CDR1 is LNHNV and CDR2 is YYDKDF (reference sequence). The CDR3 loop spans 15 amino acids. V was clipped by 3 bases and J by 2 bases, with 12 bases between them. The CDR3 bases are TGTGCCACCAGCAGGCGGACAGCAGACACAGATACGCAGTATTTT. Amino acids: CATSRRTADTDTQYF.

The sample holds one count of this clone. V and J are TRBV4-2 and TRBJ1-1; D gene uncertain. CDR3 length: 16 residues. Germline CDR1 and CDR2: LGHNA and YNFKEQ. The V gene lost 1 base and the J gene lost 5 bases, with 17 bases spanning the gap. CDR3 sequence: CASSQGVGGMGTEAFF. In DNA form, the CDR3 reads TGTGCCAGCAGCCAAGGGGTAGGCGGGATGGGGACTGAAGCTTTCTTT.

The chain employs TRBV9 and TRBJ1-1, with D hard to call. Germline V gives CDR1 SGDLS, CDR2 YYNGEE. Deletions cut 3 bases from V and 2 bases from J, with 5 bases between. There are 12 residues in the CDR3. CDR3 sequence: CASSGSNTEAFF. For the CDR3, the DNA is TGTGCCAGCAGCGGCTCCAACACTGAAGCTTTCTTT.

The genes are TRBV5-6 and TRBJ1-2; weak D call: TRBD1 (5 bases). Trimming pared 4 bases from V and 12 bases from J, leaving 19 bases between. CDR3 length: 13 amino acids. Germline CDR1 and CDR2: SGHDT and YYEEEE. CDR3 DNA: TGTGCCAGCAGCCTGAACCGGGACCCCCGAGACACCTTC. Protein product: CASSLNRDPRDTF.

The gene calls are TRBV28 and TRBJ1-1; TRBD1 is a possible D gene (5 bases). Trimming pared 8 bases from V and 8 bases from J, leaving 27 bases between. CDR3 length equals 16 residues. Germline CDR1 reads MDHEN; CDR2 reads SYDVKM. CDR3 amino acids: CASATLDLPRGTEAFF. CDR3 in DNA: TGTGCCAGCGCCACCCTGGACCTCCCCCGTGGGACCGAAGCTTTCTTT.

This sequence joins TRBV7-9 and TRBJ1-2, with a weak D call TRBD1 (5 bases). CDR1 is SEHNR and CDR2 is FQNEAQ in the germline V gene (reference sequence). CDR3 length: 15 residues. V was trimmed by 6 bases and J by 3 bases, leaving 17 bases between them. The DNA of the CDR3 is TGTGCCAGCAGGCCCCGAGGGCAGGGAGACTATGGCTACACCTTC. This gives the protein CASRPRGQGDYGYTF.

The rearrangement uses TRBV29-1 and TRBJ2-1; 9 nucleotides line up with TRBD1. The CDR3 runs to 13 residues. The V gene's germline CDR1 is SQVTM and CDR2 ANQGSEA. The V and J ends lost 6 bases and 3 bases, in that order; junction bases with no gene match: 3. Here the CDR3 DNA reads TGCAGCGTAACAGGGGGCCTCTACAATGAGCAGTTCTTC. It yields the protein CSVTGGLYNEQFF.

The rearrangement links TRBV7-9 to TRBJ1-2; possibly TRBD1 for D (6 bases). Germline loops: CDR1 SEHNR, CDR2 FQNEAQ (reference sequence). Trimming took off 1 base at V and 8 bases at J, with 11 bases between the two ends. The CDR3 has 13 amino acids. The CDR3 DNA follows: TGTGCCAGCAGCTTAGACAGGGAAGAAGGCTACACCTTC. As protein: CASSLDREEGYTF.

The chain employs TRBV7-9 and TRBJ2-1, with 13 bases matching TRBD2. The length of the CDR3 is 16 residues. After removal of 5 bases from V and 7 bases from J, the junction contained 8 bases not matched to a gene. Germline values: CDR1 SEHNR, CDR2 FQNEAQ (reference sequence). DNA of the CDR3: TGTGCCAGCAGCCTAAAGGGACTAGCGGGACTGAATGAGCAGTTCTTC. It yields the protein CASSLKGLAGLNEQFF.

The V and J genes are TRBV4-1 and TRBJ2-7; D unclear. The CDR3 length is 15 residues. V shed 0 bases and J shed 3 bases, with 12 bases lying between them. Germline V gives CDR1 MGHRA, CDR2 YSYEKL. The CDR3 region is CASSQERDALYEQYF. In nucleotides, the CDR3 is TGCGCCAGCAGCCAAGAACGAGACGCCCTCTACGAGCAGTACTTC.

Remarks on this clone: This same CDR3 is encoded by further DNA sequences in the sample. The chain joins TRBV6-5 to TRBJ2-7, with D maybe TRBD1 (5 bases). The CDR3 totals 12 residues. Germline CDR1 and CDR2: MNHEY and SVGAGI. V shed 0 bases and J shed 7 bases, with 7 bases lying between them. CDR3 region: CASSYSSGEQYF. The CDR3 DNA reads TGTGCCAGCAGTTACTCGTCAGGGGAGCAGTACTTC.

The chain has TRBV5-5 and TRBJ1-6; D is uncertain. Germline V gene data show CDR1 as SGHKS and CDR2 as YYEKEE (reference sequence). CDR3 length: 16 amino acids. V gave up 0 bases and J gave up 7 bases, with 14 bases separating them. The CDR3 spells CASSLVPRGGNSPLHF. The CDR3 nucleotides read TGTGCCAGCAGCTTGGTTCCCCGGGGTGGCAATTCACCCCTCCACTTT.

V is TRBV4-1 and J is TRBJ2-2; 7 bases are a match to TRBD2. V lost 0 bases, J lost 4 bases, and 2 bases stayed unmatched. Germline V lookup: CDR1 MGHRA, CDR2 YSYEKL. The CDR3 consists of 15 residues. CDR3 protein: CASSQEGGSTGELFF. In DNA form, the CDR3 reads TGCGCCAGCAGCCAAGAGGGAGGGAGCACCGGGGAGCTGTTTTTT.

This chain's CDR3 is CASSPSVGASEQYV. The CDR3 nucleotides read TGTGCCAGCTCACCATCCGTCGGGGCTAGCGAGCAGTACGTC. This chain joins TRBV18 and TRBJ2-7, with D perhaps given as TRBD1 or TRBD2 (5 bases each). V lost 2 bases and J lost 6, with 14 bases in between. CDR1 and CDR2 (germline): KGHSH, LQKENI. The CDR3 sequence is 14 residues long.